Below are 2 T cell receptor beta chains sequenced from a single sample in a study of T cells in localized non-small cell lung cancer. Clones were sequenced by immunoSEQ multiplex PCR, and TCRdb holds only the in-frame ones, with some missing. Of some 30,000 clones listed, 78% are singletons. Specimen: peripheral blood, collected before any cancer treatment. Receptors originate from a male donor aged 60 or older with stage II squamous cell lung carcinoma.

The chain has TRBV18 and TRBJ2-1; 8 nucleotides line up with TRBD2. Losses at the gene ends were 5 bases for V and 7 bases for J; bases not matched to a gene: 10. Germline V lookup: CDR1 KGHSH, CDR2 LQKENI. CDR3 size: 15 residues. The CDR3 region has the DNA TGTGCCAGCTCATTCCCTCGGGGGGGGCGTAATGAGCAGTTCTTC. Its translation: CASSFPRGGRNEQFF.

This chain uses TRBV27 with TRBJ2-2, with D perhaps TRBD1 (8 bases). V was clipped by 6 bases and J by 7 bases, with 15 bases between them. CDR1 and CDR2 (germline): MNHEY, SMNVEV (reference sequence). This CDR3 has 14 amino acids. This CDR3 is CASSTTGGGGELFF. Written as DNA, the CDR3 is TGTGCCAGCAGCACAACAGGGGGGGGCGGGGAGCTGTTTTTT.